This passage covers 7 T cell receptor beta chains from one sample sequenced in a study of blood T cell repertoires in COVID-19. Data came from immunoSEQ multiplex PCR; TCRdb stores just in-frame clones and leaves some out. Of tens of thousands of clones listed, roughly three quarters were seen once; the top ten hold 2% to 2.5%. Sequencing was performed on peripheral blood. The receptors originated from a man aged 70-80 years with COVID-19, enrolled during active disease.

The V gene is TRBV14, the J gene TRBJ1-1; D not resolved. This CDR3 has 12 residues. The V gene's germline CDR1 is SGHDN and CDR2 FVKESK. Trimming took off 1 base at V and 8 bases at J, with 8 bases between the two ends. The CDR3 nucleotides read TGTGCCAGCAGCCAAGTTGGACTAGAAGCTTTCTTT. It is translated as CASSQVGLEAFF.

The chain recombines TRBV28 with TRBJ2-5, with D tentatively TRBD2 (6 bases). Looked up from germline, CDR1 is MDHEN and CDR2 is SYDVKM. The CDR3 contains 13 residues. V lost 7 bases, J lost 0 bases, and 9 bases lay in between. CDR3: CASNGGYQETQYF. Written as DNA, the CDR3 is TGTGCCAGCAATGGGGGGTACCAAGAGACCCAGTACTTC.

V is TRBV24-1 and J is TRBJ2-3; possibly TRBD2 for D (6 bases). V lost 2 bases, J lost 4 bases, and 9 bases lay in between. Germline CDR1 and CDR2: KGHDR and SFDVKD. This CDR3 is 14 amino acids long. Here the CDR3 DNA reads TGTGCCACCAGTGATTCGGGACTGTCAGATACGCAGTATTTT. Translating gives CATSDSGLSDTQYF.

The V gene is TRBV13, the J gene TRBJ2-7, with 13 bases aligning to TRBD2. Per the germline V gene, CDR1 is PRHDT and CDR2 is FYEKMQ (reference sequence). The CDR3 runs 15 residues. V shed 5 bases and J 2 bases; nucleotides not matched to a gene: 3. The CDR3 sequence: CASSRGLAGTYEQYF. CDR3 nucleotides: TGTGCCAGCAGCCGGGGACTAGCGGGGACCTACGAGCAGTACTTC.

This chain uses TRBV5-1 with TRBJ1-5, with 9 bases matching TRBD1. J gave up 4 bases and V 5 bases, and 4 bases lay outside the gene matches. Germline V gene sequence: CDR1 SGHRS, CDR2 YFSETQ. The CDR3 is 14 residues long. CDR3 loop: CASSDGTGNQPQHF. CDR3 nucleotides: TGCGCCAGCAGTGACGGGACAGGGAATCAGCCCCAGCATTTT.

In its sample, this clone was seen once. The chain combines TRBV5-1 with TRBJ1-2; D possibly corresponds to TRBD1 (6 bases). Germline V gene lookup returns CDR1 SGHRS and CDR2 YFSETQ. Trimming shortened V by 0 bases and J by 3 bases, and 9 bases separated the two germline ends. The CDR3 totals 14 residues. CDR3 DNA sequence: TGCGCCAGCAGCTTGGACAGGGCCCACTATGGCTACACCTTC. This translates into CASSLDRAHYGYTF.

The J gene is TRBJ1-3, the V gene TRBV27; D perhaps matches TRBD1 (5 bases). This CDR3 has 17 amino acids. Germline CDR1 MNHEY, CDR2 SMNVEV (reference sequence). V was clipped by 4 bases and J by 0 bases, with 16 bases between them. The CDR3 DNA sequence: TGTGCCAGCAGTTCCTTGTTAGGACACCTCTCTGGAAACACCATATATTTT. Translation: CASSSLLGHLSGNTIYF.